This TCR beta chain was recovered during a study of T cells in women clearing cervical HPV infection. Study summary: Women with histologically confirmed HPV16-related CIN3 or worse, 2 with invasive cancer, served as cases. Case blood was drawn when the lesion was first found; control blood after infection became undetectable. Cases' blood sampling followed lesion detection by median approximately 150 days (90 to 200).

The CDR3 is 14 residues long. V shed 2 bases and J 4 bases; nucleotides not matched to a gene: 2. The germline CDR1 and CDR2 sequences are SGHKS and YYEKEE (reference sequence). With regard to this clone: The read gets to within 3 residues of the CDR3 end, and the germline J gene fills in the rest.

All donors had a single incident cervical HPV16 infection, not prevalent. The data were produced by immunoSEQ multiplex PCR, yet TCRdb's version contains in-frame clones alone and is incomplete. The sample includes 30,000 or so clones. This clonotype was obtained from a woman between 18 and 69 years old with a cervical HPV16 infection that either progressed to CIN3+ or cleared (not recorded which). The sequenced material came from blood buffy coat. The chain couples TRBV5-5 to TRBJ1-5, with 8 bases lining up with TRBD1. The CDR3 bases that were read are TGTGCCAGCAGCTTCGGGGACAGGAATCAGCCC. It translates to CASSFGDRNQP. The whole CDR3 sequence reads CASSFGDRNQPQHF.